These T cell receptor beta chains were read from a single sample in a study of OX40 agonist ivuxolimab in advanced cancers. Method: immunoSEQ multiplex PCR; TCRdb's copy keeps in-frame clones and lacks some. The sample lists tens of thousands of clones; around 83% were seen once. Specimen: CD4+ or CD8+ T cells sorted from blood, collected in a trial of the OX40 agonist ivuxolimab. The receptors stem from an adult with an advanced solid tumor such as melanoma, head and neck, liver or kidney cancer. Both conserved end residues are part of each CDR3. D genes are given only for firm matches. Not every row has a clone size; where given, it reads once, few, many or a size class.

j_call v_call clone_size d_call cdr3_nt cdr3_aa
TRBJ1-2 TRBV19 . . TGTGCCAGTGATCCAAACCCTGGAAGAACTGGCTACACCTTC CASDPNPGRTGYTF
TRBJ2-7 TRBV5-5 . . TGTGCCAGCAGCTTGGAGGTATTCACCTACGAGCAGTACTTC CASSLEVFTYEQYF
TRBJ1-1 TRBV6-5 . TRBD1 TGTGCCAGCAGTTGGGGACAGTTGAACACTGAAGCTTTCTTT CASSWGQLNTEAFF
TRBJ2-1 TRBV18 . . TGTGCCAGCTCACCAGTAGGGGGTGACTACAATGAGCAGTTCTTC CASSPVGGDYNEQFF
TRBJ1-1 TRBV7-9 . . TGTGCCAGCAGCGAGTGGGGATCAGAAGCTTTCTTT CASSEWGSEAFF
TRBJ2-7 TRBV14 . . TGTGCCAGCAGCCAGTACTACAGGGTACCCGACGAGCAGTACTTC CASSQYYRVPDEQYF
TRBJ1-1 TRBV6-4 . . TGTGCCAGCAGTGAGCAACAGGAGGGCACTGAAGCTTTCTTT CASSEQQEGTEAFF
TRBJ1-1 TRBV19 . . TGTGCCAGTAGTTATAGGCAGGCCCAGAACACTGAAGCTTTCTTT CASSYRQAQNTEAFF
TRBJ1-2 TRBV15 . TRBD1 TGTGCCACCTCGGGGGGACAGGGGAACTATGGCTACACCTTC CATSGGQGNYGYTF
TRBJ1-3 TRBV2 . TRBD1 TGTGCCAGCCGACAGGGCGACACCATATATTTT CASRQGDTIYF
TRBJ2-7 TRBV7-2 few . TGTGCCAGCAGCTTCCTCCAAAGCGACTCCTACGAGCAGTACTTC CASSFLQSDSYEQYF
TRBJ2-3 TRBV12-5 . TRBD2 TGTGCTAGTGGCAAGACTAGCGGGGGACTCACAGATACGCAGTATTTT CASGKTSGGLTDTQYF
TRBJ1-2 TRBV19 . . TGTGCCAGTAGTCCGACCCCCAGGGGAGGTTATGGCTACACCTTC CASSPTPRGGYGYTF
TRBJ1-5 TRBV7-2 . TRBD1 TGTGCCAGCAGCTTAGAGACAGGGATCCGCCAGCCCCAGCATTTT CASSLETGIRQPQHF
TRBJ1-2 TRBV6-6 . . TGTGCCAGCAGTTACCGGGATAGCTATGGCTACACCTTC CASSYRDSYGYTF
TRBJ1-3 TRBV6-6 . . TGTGCCAGCATAAGGGGGGATGGAAACACCATATATTTT CASIRGDGNTIYF
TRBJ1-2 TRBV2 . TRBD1 TGTGCCAGCAGGCGACCGGCAGGGGGCGCGGGTGGCTACACCTTC CASRRPAGGAGGYTF
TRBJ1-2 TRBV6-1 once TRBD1 TGTGCCAGCGACAGGGCGAGGGACTATGGCTACACCTTC CASDRARDYGYTF
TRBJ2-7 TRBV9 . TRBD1 TGTGCCAGCAGCGTAGGGGACAGGGGAAACTACGAGCAGTACTTC CASSVGDRGNYEQYF
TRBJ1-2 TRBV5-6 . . TGTGCCAGCAGCTCGAACAGGGCCTGGGGCTACACCTTC CASSSNRAWGYTF
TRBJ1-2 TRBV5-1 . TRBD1 TGCGCCAGCACATTGGAGACAGGGATCTATGGCTACACCTTC CASTLETGIYGYTF
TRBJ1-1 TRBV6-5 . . TGTGCCAGCAGTAAAAGACAGTTCCTCACTGAAGCTTTCTTT CASSKRQFLTEAFF
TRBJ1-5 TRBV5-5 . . TGTGCCAGCAGCTTGGTCTTTGGAACTTATAGCAATCAGCCCCAGCATTTT CASSLVFGTYSNQPQHF
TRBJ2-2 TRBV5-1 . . TGCGCCAGCAGCCCCCGCTCTGGGTCGAACACCGGGGAGCTGTTTTTT CASSPRSGSNTGELFF
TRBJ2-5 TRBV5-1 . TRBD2 TGCGCCAGCAGTTATAGTAGCGGGGGGGCCGGGAAGACCCAGTACTTC CASSYSSGGAGKTQYF
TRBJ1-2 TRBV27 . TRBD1 TGTGCCAGCAGTTTATGGTCAGGGGGCGATGGCTACACCTTC CASSLWSGGDGYTF
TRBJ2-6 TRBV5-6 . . TGTGCCAGCAGCATCGCCTTCTCCAGGGCCAACGTCCTGACTTTC CASSIAFSRANVLTF
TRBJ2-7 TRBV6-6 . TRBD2 TGTGCCAGCAGTTCAGGGACTAGTCCCTCCGAGCAGTACTTC CASSSGTSPSEQYF
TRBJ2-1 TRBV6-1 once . TGTGCCAGCAGTGAGAACAATGAGCAGTTCTTC CASSENNEQFF
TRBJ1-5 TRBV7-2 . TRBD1 TGTGCCAGCAGACCGGACAGGAGTAATCAGCCCCAGCATTTT CASRPDRSNQPQHF
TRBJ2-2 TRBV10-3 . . TGTGCCATCAGTGAGTCCCCACTCCGGGAGACCGGGGAGCTGTTTTTT CAISESPLRETGELFF
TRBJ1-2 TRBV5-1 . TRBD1 TGCGCCAGCAGCAGTGACAGGGGGCGCCCCTATGGCTACACCTTC CASSSDRGRPYGYTF
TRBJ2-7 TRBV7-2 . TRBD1 TGTGCCAGCAGCTACGACAGGGCAACCTACGAGCAGTACTTC CASSYDRATYEQYF
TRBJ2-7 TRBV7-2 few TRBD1 TGTGCCAGCAGCATCACCGGGACAGGGACCTACGAGCAGTACTTC CASSITGTGTYEQYF
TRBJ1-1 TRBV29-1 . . TGCAGCGTTGGTGGGCAGGCCGCTGAAGCTTTCTTT CSVGGQAAEAFF
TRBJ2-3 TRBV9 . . TGTGCCAGCAGCGTCGGTGGAGATACGCAGTATTTT CASSVGGDTQYF
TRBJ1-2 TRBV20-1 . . TGCAGTGCCAGACGTCAAGAGGGTAAGACCTTC CSARRQEGKTF
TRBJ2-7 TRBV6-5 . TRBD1 TGTGCCAGCAGACGCCTCGGACAGGGTGACGAGCAGTACTTC CASRRLGQGDEQYF
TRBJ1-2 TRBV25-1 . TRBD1 TGTGCCAGCAGTGGAACAGGGGGAGTCTATGGCTACACCTTC CASSGTGGVYGYTF
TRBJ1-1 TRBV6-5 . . TGTGCCAGCAGTGCTCTCTTTGGTATGAACACTGAAGCTTTCTTT CASSALFGMNTEAFF
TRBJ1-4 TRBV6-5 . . TGTGCCAGCAGTGCCGGGACTCAGAATGAAAAACTGTTTTTT CASSAGTQNEKLFF
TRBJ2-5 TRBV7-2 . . TGTGCCAGCAGCCCCCGTGCAGCGATGGAGACCCAGTACTTC CASSPRAAMETQYF
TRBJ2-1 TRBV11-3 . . TGTGCCAGCAGCTTAGCGGGGCTCTACAATGAGCAGTTCTTC CASSLAGLYNEQFF
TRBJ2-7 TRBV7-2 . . TGTGCCAGCAGCTTACCCGGGGGGCGGAGCTCCTACGAGCAGTACTTC CASSLPGGRSSYEQYF
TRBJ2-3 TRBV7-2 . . TGTGCCAGCAGCACCGTAACCGGAGGGGGGGATACGCAGTATTTT CASSTVTGGGDTQYF
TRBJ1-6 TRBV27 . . TGTGCCAGCAGTTTAAAGGAAAGGGGGGTACCCCTCCACTTT CASSLKERGVPLHF
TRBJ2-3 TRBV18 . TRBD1 TGTGCCAGCTCATTCGCCCAGGGGGCTAGCACAGATACGCAGTATTTT CASSFAQGASTDTQYF
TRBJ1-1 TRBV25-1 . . TGTGCCAGCAGGGGAATGTGGGGCAGCACTGAAGCTTTCTTT CASRGMWGSTEAFF
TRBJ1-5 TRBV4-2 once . TGTGCCAGCAGCCAAGAACGGTGGACTCAGGGCAATCAGCCCCAGCATTTT CASSQERWTQGNQPQHF
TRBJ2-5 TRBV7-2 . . TGTGCCAGCAGCTCGACGGGACCGTTGGAGACCCAGTACTTC CASSSTGPLETQYF
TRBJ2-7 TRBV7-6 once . TGTGCCAGCAGCTTAGAAGGTCTGGGGGGCCGGGAGCAGTACTTC CASSLEGLGGREQYF
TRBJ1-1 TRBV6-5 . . TGTGCCAGCAGCCCAAGGACGGCTGAAGCTTTCTTT CASSPRTAEAFF
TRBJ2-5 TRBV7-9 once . TGTGCCAGCAGCACAGGGGAGACCCAGTACTTC CASSTGETQYF
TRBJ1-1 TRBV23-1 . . TGCGCCAGCAGTCACGAAAACACTGAAGCTTTCTTT CASSHENTEAFF
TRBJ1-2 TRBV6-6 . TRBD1 TGTGCCAGCAGTTTCCCGGGACAGGGCCTTTACACCTTC CASSFPGQGLYTF
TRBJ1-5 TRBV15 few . TGTGCCACCAGCAGAGCAGGAACCGGGAGGGAGCCCCAGCATTTT CATSRAGTGREPQHF
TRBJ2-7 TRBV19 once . TGTGCCAGTAGCCTTTCACAGGGCTACGAGCAGTACTTC CASSLSQGYEQYF